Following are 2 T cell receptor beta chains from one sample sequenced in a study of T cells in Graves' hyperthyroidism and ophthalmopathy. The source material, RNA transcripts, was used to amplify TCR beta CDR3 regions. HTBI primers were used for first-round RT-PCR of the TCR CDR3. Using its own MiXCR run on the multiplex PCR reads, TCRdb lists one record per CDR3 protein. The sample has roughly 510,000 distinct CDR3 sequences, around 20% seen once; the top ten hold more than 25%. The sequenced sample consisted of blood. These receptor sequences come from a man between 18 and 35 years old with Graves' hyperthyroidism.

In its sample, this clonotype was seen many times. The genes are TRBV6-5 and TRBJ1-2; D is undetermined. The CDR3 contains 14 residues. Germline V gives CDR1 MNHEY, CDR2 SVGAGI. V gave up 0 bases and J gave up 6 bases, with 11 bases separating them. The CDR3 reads CASSYSTGNHGYTF. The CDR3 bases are TGTGCCAGCAGTTACTCTACGGGGAACCATGGCTACACCTTC.

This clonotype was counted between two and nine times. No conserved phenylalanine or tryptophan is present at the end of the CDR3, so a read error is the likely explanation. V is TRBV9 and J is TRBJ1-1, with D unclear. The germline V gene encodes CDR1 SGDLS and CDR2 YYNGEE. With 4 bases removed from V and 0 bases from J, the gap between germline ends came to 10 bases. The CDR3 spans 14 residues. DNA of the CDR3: TGTGCCAGCAGCCCGACGGGGATGAACACTGAAGCTTTCTCT. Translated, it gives CASSPTGMNTEAFS.